The source of this T cell receptor beta chain is a study of cytomegalovirus exposure and HLA in healthy donors. The overall study: Most genotyped donors, 75% to 85% of around 370, had Caucasian-associated genetic ancestry.

The PCR was carried out with 60 Vbeta primers and 13 Jbeta primers. Clones were read by immunoSEQ multiplex PCR, and TCRdb kept only the in-frame ones, dropping some. The table lists about 180,000 clones, 60% to 80% of them singletons. This clone was seen only a few times. Its antigen is as yet unknown. General study results and limits: Several of the most significant clusters were apparently associated with common viral pathogens in a later analysis.

The sample consisted of PBMCs. This receptor was taken from a man aged 60-69 years in good health and CMV-seronegative.

CDR3 coding DNA: TGCGCCAGCAGCCAAGGCAGGGGGCTGGGGGTAGTTGAAAAACTGTTTTTT. Translating it yields CASSQGRGLGVVEKLFF. The rearrangement joins TRBV4-1 to TRBJ1-4; 8 bases map to TRBD1. CDR3 length equals 17 residues. V lost 1 base and J lost 7; bases outside the gene matches: 11. Germline assignment: CDR1 MGHRA and CDR2 YSYEKL.